This TCR beta chain was found in a study of identical twins. One entry per CDR3 protein results from TCRdb running MiXCR on the 5' RACE reads. The sample includes hundreds of thousands of distinct CDR3 sequences, 20% to 25% seen only once; the top ten take 2.9%. The CDR3 runs to 15 residues. In germline, CDR1 is LGHDT, CDR2 YNNKEL (reference sequence). Notes on the study in general: Analyses of zero insertions could be partly confounded by invariant MAIT and iNKT cells.

This clonotype occurred once. Its antigen is unidentified. One end of the junction fails to match germline, which may point to a read error. These data also formed part of another study, on T cells expressing NK-cell markers. This second study says: In four donors, dominant clonotypes made up about 25-60.1% of CD3+CD56-NKG2C+ cells. Whether the expanded NKG2C+ T cell clones recognized HCMV remained unclear.

The J gene is TRBJ2-7, the V gene TRBV3-1, with TRBD1 matching 9 bases. This receptor was identified in a woman in her late teens or twenties in good health. Sequencing was performed on CD4+ T cells sorted from blood. CDR3 sequence (DNA): TGTGCCGGCAGCCAATCGGGACAGGGTTCCTACGAGCAGTACTTC. Protein product: CAGSQSGQGSYEQYF.